This T cell receptor (beta chain) was captured in a study of identical twins. Trimming pared 2 bases from V and 0 bases from J, leaving 7 bases between. The CDR3 spans 15 residues. CDR1 is MNHEY and CDR2 is SMNVEV in the germline V gene (reference sequence). Findings of the study overall: Insertion counts were lower in abundant cord blood beta clonotypes, a trend that memory repertoires did not show. Twins shared beta out-of-frame sequences in excess, but this excess was weaker. Zero-insertion analyses could be partly confounded by invariant MAIT and iNKT cells.

This clonotype was seen repeatedly, ten times or more. No antigen is known for it. TCRdb processed the 5' RACE reads anew with MiXCR; each CDR3 protein has one entry. The sample yields some 710,000 distinct CDR3 sequences, 6% to 6.5% seen once. The clonotype was recovered from a man aged 18-30 years in good health. This chain uses TRBV27 with TRBJ2-2; the D gene is possibly TRBD2 (5 bases). Sequenced: naive T cells sorted from blood. The CDR3: CASSLDGANTGELFF. The CDR3 DNA reads TGTGCCAGCAGTTTAGACGGGGCGAACACCGGGGAGCTGTTTTTT.